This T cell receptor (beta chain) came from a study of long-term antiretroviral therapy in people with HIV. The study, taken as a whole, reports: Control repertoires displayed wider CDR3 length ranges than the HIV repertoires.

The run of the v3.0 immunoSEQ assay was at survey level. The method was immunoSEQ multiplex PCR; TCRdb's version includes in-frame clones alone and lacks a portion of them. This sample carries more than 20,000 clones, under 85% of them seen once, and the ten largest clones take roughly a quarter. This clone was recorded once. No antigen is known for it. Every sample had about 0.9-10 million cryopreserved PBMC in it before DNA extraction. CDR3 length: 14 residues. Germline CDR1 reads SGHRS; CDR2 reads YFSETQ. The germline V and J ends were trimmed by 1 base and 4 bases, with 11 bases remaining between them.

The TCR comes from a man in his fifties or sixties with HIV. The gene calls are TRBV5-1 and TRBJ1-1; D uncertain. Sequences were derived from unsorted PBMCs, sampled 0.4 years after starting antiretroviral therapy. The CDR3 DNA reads TGCGCCAGCAGCTTGACCAACTGGGGCACTGAAGCTTTCTTT. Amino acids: CASSLTNWGTEAFF.